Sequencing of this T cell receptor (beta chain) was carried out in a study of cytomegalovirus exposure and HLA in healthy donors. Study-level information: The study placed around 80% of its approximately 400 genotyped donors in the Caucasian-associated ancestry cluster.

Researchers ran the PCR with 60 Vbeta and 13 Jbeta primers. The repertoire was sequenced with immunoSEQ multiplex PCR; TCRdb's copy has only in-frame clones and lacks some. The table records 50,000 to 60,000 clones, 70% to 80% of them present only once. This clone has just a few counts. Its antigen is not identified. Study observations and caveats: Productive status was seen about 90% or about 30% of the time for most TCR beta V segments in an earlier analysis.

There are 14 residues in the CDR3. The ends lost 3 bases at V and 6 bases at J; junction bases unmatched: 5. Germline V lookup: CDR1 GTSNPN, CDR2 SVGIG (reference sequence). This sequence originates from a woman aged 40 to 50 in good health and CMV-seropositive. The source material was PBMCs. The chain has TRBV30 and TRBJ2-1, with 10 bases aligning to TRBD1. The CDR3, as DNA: TGTGCCTGGAGCCGGGACAGGGGCGTCAATGAGCAGTTCTTC. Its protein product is CAWSRDRGVNEQFF.